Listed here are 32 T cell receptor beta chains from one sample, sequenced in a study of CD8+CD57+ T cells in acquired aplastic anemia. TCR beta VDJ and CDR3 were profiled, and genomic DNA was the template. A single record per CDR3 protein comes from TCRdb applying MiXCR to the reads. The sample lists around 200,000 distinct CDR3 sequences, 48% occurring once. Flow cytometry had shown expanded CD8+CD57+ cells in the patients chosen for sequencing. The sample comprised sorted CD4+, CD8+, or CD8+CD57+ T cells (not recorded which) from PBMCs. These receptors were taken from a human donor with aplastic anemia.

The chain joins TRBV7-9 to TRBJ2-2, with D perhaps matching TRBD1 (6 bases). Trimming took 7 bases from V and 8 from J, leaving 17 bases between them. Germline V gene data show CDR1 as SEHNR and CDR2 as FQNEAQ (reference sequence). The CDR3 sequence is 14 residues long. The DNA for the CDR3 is TGTGCCAGCACCGCTGCAGGGGAGACGGGGGAGCTGTTTTTT. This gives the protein CASTAAGETGELFF.

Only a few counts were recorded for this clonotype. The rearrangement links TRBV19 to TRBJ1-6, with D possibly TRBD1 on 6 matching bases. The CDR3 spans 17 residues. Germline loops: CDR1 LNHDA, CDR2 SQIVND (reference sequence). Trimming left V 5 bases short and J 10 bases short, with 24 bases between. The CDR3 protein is CASSSLAGGAKGSPLHF. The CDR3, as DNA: TGTGCCAGTAGTTCACTCGCCGGGGGGGCAAAGGGCTCACCCCTCCACTTT.

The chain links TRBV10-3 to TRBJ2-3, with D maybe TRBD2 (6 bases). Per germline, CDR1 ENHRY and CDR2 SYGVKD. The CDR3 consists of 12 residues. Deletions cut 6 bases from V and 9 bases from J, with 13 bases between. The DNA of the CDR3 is TGTGCCATCAGCGAAACTAGCTTCACGCAGTATTTT. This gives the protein CAISETSFTQYF.

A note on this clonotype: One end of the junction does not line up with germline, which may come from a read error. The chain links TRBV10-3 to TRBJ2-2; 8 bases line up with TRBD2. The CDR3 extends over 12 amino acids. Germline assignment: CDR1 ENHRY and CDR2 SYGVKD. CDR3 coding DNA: TGTGCCACCGCCGGGAGGGCCGGGAAGCTATTTTTT. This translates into CATAGRAGKLFF.

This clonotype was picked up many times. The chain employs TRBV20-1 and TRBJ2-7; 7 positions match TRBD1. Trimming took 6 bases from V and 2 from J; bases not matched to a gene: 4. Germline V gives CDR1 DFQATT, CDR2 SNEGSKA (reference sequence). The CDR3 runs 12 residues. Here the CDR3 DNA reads TGCAGTGCACCGGGACAGACCTACGAGCAGTACTTC. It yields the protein CSAPGQTYEQYF.

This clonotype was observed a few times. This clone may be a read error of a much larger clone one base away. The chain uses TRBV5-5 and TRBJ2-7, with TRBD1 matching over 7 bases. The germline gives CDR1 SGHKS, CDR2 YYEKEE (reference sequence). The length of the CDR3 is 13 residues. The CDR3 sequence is CASSLRGPYGQYF. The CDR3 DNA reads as TGTGCCAGCAGTCTGAGGGGGCCATACGGGCAGTACTTC.

The CDR3 sequence is CASSLGGQNYGYTF. CDR3 bases: TGTGCCAGTAGCCTGGGGGGCCAGAACTATGGCTACACCTTC. The V gene is TRBV19, the J gene TRBJ1-2, with D tentatively TRBD1 (6 bases). V was cut by 6 bases and J by 2 bases, with 13 bases left in between. The germline V gene has CDR1 LNHDA and CDR2 SQIVND (reference sequence). The CDR3 is 14 residues long.

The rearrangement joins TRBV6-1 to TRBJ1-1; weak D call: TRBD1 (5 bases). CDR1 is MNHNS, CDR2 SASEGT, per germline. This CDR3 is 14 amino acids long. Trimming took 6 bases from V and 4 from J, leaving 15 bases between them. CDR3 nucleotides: TGTGCCAGCAGGATCGGGGCGATGGTCACTGAAGCTTTCTTT. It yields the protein CASRIGAMVTEAFF.

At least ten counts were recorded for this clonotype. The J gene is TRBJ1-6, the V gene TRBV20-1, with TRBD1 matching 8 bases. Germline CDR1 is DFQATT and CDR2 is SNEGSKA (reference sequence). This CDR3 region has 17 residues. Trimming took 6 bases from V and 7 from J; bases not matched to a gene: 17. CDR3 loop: CSAQGGGTGGWNSPLHF. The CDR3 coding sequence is TGCAGTGCCCAAGGGGGGGGAACAGGGGGATGGAATTCACCCCTCCACTTT.

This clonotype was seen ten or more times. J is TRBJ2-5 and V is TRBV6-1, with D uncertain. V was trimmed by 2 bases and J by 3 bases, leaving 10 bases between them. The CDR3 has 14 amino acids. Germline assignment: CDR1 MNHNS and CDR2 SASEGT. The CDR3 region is CASSERRTKETQYF. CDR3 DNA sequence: TGTGCCAGCAGTGAAAGACGAACAAAAGAGACCCAGTACTTC.

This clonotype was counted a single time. CDR3 DNA: TGTGCCAGCAGCTGGGGACAGGAGGGCTATGGCTACACCTTC. As protein: CASSWGQEGYGYTF. The chain is built from TRBV7-9 and TRBJ1-2, with TRBD1 matching 8 bases. In germline, CDR1 is SEHNR, CDR2 FQNEAQ (reference sequence). V was pared by 4 bases and J by 4 bases, with 5 bases of the junction left unmatched. The CDR3 runs to 14 residues.

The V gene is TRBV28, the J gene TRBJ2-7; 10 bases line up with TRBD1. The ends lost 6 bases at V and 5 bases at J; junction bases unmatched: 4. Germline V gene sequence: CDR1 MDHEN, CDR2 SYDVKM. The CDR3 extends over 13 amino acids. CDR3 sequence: CASRGQGRNEQYF. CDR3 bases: TGTGCCAGCAGGGGACAGGGGCGGAACGAGCAGTACTTC.

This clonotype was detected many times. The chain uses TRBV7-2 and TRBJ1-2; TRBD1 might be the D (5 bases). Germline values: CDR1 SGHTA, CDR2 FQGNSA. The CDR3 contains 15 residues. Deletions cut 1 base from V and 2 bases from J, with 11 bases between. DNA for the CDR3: TGTGCCAGCAGCTTAGGTGCAGGGTCGAACTATGGCTACACCTTC. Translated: CASSLGAGSNYGYTF.

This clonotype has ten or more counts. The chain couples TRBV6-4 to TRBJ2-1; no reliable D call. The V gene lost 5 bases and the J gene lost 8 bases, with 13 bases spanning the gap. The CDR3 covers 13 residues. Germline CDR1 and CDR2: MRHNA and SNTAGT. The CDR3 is CASSSGSHHEQFF. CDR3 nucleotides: TGTGCCAGCAGTTCGGGCTCCCACCATGAGCAGTTCTTC.

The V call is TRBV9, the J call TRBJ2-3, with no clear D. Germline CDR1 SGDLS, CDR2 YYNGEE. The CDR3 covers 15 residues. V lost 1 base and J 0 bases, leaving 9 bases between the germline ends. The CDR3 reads CASSVTRVSTDTQYF. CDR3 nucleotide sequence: TGTGCCAGCAGCGTAACACGGGTGAGCACAGATACGCAGTATTTT.

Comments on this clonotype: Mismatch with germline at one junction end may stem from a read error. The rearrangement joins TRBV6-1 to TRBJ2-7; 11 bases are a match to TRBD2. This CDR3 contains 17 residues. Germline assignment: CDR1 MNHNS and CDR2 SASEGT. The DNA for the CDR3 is TGTACCAGCAGGAGAGAGTCTAGCGGGGGGTACGCCTACGAGCAGTACTTC. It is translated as CTSRRESSGGYAYEQYF.

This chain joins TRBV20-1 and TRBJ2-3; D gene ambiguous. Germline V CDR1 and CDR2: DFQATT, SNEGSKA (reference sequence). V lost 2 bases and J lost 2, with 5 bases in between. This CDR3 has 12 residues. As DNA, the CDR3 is TGCAGTGCTAGAATCCTCACAGATACGCAGTATTTT. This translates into CSARILTDTQYF.

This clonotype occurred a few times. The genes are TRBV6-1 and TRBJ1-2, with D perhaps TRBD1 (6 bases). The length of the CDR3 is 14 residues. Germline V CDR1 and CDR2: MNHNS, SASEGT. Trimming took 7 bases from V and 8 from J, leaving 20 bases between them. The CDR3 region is CASKNQGLEGGYTF. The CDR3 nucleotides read TGTGCCAGCAAAAACCAGGGGCTTGAGGGGGGCTACACCTTC.

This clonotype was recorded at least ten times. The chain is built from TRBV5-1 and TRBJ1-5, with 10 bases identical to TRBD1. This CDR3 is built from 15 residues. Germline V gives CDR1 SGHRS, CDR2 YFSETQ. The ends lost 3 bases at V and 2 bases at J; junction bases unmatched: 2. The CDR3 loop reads CASSWTGGGNQPQHF. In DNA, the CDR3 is TGCGCCAGCAGCTGGACAGGGGGGGGCAATCAGCCCCAGCATTTT.

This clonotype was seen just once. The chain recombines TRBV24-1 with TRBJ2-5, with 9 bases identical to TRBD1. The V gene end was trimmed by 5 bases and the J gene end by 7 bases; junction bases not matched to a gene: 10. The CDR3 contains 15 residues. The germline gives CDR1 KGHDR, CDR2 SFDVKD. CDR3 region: CATSAGQGRPRTQYF. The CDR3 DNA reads TGTGCCACCAGTGCAGGACAGGGGCGACCGAGGACCCAGTACTTC.

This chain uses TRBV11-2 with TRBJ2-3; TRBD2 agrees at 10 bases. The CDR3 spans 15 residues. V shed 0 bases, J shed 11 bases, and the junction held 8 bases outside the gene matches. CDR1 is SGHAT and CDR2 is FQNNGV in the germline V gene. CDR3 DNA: TGTGCCAGCAGCTTAGACGGCCTAGCGGGAGTAGAGCAGTATTTT. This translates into CASSLDGLAGVEQYF.

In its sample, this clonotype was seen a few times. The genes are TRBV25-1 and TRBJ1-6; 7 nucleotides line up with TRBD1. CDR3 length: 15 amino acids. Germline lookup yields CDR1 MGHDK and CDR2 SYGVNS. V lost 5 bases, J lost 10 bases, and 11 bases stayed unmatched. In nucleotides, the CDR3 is TGTGCCAGCAGTTTAGGGGGTCAGGGGGAGTCACCCCTCCACTTT. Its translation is CASSLGGQGESPLHF. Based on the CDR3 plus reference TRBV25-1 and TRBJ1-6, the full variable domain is EADIYQTPRYLVIGTGKKITLECSQTMGHDKMYWYQQDPGMELHLIHYSYGVNSTEKGDLSSESTVSRIRTEHFPLTLESARPSHTSQYLCASSLGGQGESPLHFGNGTRLTVT.

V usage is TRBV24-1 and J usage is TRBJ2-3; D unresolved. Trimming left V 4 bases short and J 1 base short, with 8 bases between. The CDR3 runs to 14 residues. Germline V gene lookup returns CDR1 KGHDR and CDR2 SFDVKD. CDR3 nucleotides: TGTGCCACCAGTGACCTAACCGGCACAGATACGCAGTATTTT. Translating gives CATSDLTGTDTQYF.

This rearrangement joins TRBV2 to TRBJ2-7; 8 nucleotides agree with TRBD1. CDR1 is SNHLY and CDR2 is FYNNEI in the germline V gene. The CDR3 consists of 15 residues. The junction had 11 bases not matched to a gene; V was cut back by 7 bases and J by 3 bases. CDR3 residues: CASTFTTGAHYEQYF. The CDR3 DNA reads TGTGCCAGCACCTTTACGACAGGGGCCCACTACGAGCAGTACTTC.

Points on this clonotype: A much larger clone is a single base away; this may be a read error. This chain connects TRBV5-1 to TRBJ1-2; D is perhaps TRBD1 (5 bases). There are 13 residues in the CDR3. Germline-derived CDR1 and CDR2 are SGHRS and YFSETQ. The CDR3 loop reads CASSLGGTYGYAF. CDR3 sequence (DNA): TGCGCCAGCAGCTTGGGAGGGACCTATGGCTACGCCTTC.

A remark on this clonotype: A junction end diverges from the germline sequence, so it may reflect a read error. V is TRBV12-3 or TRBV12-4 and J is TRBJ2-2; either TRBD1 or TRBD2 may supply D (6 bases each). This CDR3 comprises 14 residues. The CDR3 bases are TGTGCCAGCAGGCCCGGGACACATCCCGGGGGGCTGTTTTTT. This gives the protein CASRPGTHPGGLFF.

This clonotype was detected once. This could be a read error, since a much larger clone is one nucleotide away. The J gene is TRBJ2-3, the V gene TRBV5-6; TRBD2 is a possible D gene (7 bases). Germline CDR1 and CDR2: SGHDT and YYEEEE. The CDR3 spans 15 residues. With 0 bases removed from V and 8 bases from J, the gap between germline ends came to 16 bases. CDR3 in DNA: TGTGCCAGCAGCTTGGTTCGGGGGGCGCGGGGTACGCAGTATTTT. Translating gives CASSLVRGARGTQYF.

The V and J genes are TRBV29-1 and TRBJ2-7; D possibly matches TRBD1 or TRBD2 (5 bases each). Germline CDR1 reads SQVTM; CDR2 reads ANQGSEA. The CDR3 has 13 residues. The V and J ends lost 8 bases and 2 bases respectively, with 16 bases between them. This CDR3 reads CSLNEGIPYEQYF. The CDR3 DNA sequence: TGCAGCCTCAACGAGGGGATCCCCTACGAGCAGTACTTC.

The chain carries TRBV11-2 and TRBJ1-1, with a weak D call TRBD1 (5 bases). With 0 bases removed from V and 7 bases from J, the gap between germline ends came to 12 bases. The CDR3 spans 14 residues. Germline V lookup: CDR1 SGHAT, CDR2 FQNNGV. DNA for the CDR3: TGTGCCAGCAGCTTAGATATGGGGCGGTTTGAAGCTTTCTTT. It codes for CASSLDMGRFEAFF.

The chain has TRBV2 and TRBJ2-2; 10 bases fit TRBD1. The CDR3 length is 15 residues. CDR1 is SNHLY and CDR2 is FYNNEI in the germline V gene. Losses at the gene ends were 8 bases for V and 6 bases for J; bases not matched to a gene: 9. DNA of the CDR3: TGTGCCAGCCGTCCCGGGACAGGGGTAGCCGGGGAGCTGTTTTTT. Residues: CASRPGTGVAGELFF.

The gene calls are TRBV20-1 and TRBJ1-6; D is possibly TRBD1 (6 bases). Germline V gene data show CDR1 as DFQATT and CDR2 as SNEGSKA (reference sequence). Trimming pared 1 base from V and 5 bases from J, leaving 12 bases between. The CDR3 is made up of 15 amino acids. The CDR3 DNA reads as TGCAGTGCTAGAGCCCAGAACAGGGATAATTCACCCCTCCACTTT. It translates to CSARAQNRDNSPLHF.

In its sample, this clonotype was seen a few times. This CDR3 reads CASSLGTSVAKNIQYF. CDR3 DNA sequence: TGCGCCAGCAGCTTGGGGACTAGCGTGGCCAAAAACATTCAGTACTTC. The chain uses TRBV5-1 and TRBJ2-4; 9 bases map to TRBD2. This CDR3 has 16 residues. Per germline, CDR1 SGHRS and CDR2 YFSETQ. The ends lost 0 bases at V and 1 base at J; junction bases unmatched: 2.